This T cell receptor (beta chain) was recorded in a study of shared clonotypes between healthy human individuals. V was cut by 2 bases and J by 6 bases, with 12 bases left in between. This CDR3 region has 14 residues. Per the germline V gene, CDR1 is SNHLY and CDR2 is FYNNEI. With ten immunoSEQ deep assay plates, unsorted PBMC DNA underwent sequencing. Method: immunoSEQ multiplex PCR; TCRdb's copy keeps in-frame clones and lacks some. The sample comprises around 500,000 clones, 76% of which are singletons, and 10% to 15% rests with the top ten. Among the donors, all were Caucasian adults who lived in Nashville, Tennessee.

Sequenced material: PBMCs. This sequence joins TRBV2 and TRBJ2-3; possibly TRBD2 for D (5 bases). The receptor was isolated from a woman aged 40 to 49 in good health. Some clones in this sample may be carry-over from other donors' samples. The CDR3 coding sequence is TGTGCCAGCAGTGAAATGACTATCAGGGATACGCAGTATTTT. This sequence encodes CASSEMTIRDTQYF. The variable domain in full, with the rest retrieved from reference TRBV2 and TRBJ2-3, is EPEVTQTPSHQVTQMGQEVILRCVPISNHLYFYWYRQILGQKVEFLVSFYNNEISEKSEIFDDQFSVERPDGSNFTLKIRSTKLEDSAMYFCASSEMTIRDTQYFGPGTRLTVL.